This entry features one T cell receptor beta chain sequence. The source of the sample is a study of blood T cell repertoires in COVID-19. Across the study: Acute and convalescent COVID-19 samples came from the United States, Italy and Spain. Nucleic acid was either cDNA or gDNA, and it came from T cells, B-cell-depleted T cells, or PBMCs.

The CDR3 is made up of 16 amino acids. CDR1 SGHAT and CDR2 FQNNGV come from the germline V gene. The J segment lost 1 base and the V segment lost 4 bases, leaving 7 bases of the junction unmatched. In the original processing: Counts of nucleated cells, estimated from reference gene primer amplification, were obtained. This table comes from immunoSEQ multiplex PCR, and its TCRdb copy is limited to in-frame clones, with some not included. V, J and clone size were drawn from that table, and D and trimming were deduced from the DNA. The data hold approximately 40,000 clones, with more than 70% observed a single time.

The TCR comes from a human donor in a cohort sampled during active COVID-19. V is TRBV11-2 and J is TRBJ2-3; 8 bases map to TRBD1. The sample was peripheral blood. The CDR3 is CASSSLGGQGTDTQYF. In nucleotides, the CDR3 is TGTGCCAGCAGCTCCTTGGGGGGACAGGGCACAGATACGCAGTATTTT.